These 10 T cell receptor beta chains originate from one sample sequenced in a study of CD8 T cells in ankylosing spondylitis. Study-level results: Blood from ankylosing spondylitis patients appeared to carry a characteristic roughly 8-variant TCR beta motif.

Antigens for these TCRs are unknown. TCRdb reanalysed the 5' RACE reads using MiXCR and keeps one entry per CDR3 protein. This sample has approximately 520,000 distinct CDR3 sequences, with approximately 5% found just once. Sequenced material: blood, either unsorted or a sorted T cell fraction (not recorded which). These receptor sequences come from a male donor with ankylosing spondylitis.

This clonotype was recorded a few times. The chain employs TRBV20-1 and TRBJ2-7; a weak D match, TRBD1 (6 bases). V gave up 5 bases and J gave up 3 bases, with 17 bases separating them. The CDR3 loop spans 14 amino acids. Germline CDR1 and CDR2: DFQATT and SNEGSKA (reference sequence). CDR3 region: CSAPRGWGHYEQYF. CDR3 bases: TGCAGTGCTCCAAGGGGATGGGGGCACTACGAGCAGTACTTC.

This clonotype was observed a few times. The chain couples TRBV7-2 to TRBJ2-5; the match to TRBD1 covers 9 bases. The germline CDR1 and CDR2 sequences are SGHTA and FQGNSA. CDR3 length equals 14 residues. Trimming at V came to 5 bases and at J to 3 bases, leaving 4 bases not matched to a gene. The CDR3 DNA reads TGTGCCAGCAGCGACCGGACAGGGGAAGAGACCCAGTACTTC. This translates into CASSDRTGEETQYF.

This clonotype has a single count. This may stem from a read error, because a much larger clone lies one nucleotide away. The chain is built from TRBV24-1 and TRBJ2-3; D possibly uses TRBD1 or TRBD2 (5 bases each). The CDR3 runs to 15 residues. CDR1 is KGHDR, CDR2 SFDVKD, per germline. The CDR3 is CATSQLGSGADPQYF. The CDR3 nucleotides are TGTGCCACCAGCCAACTAGGGAGTGGGGCAGATCCGCAGTATTTT.

This clonotype was seen many times. V is TRBV12-3 or TRBV12-4 and J is TRBJ1-3, with no clear D. Deletions cut 6 bases from V and 2 bases from J, with 14 bases between. The CDR3 consists of 15 residues. The CDR3 loop is CASRKAAVAGNTIYF. CDR3 nucleotide sequence: TGTGCCAGCAGGAAGGCGGCGGTGGCTGGAAACACCATATATTTT.

The gene calls are TRBV11-2 and TRBJ2-5; D might be TRBD1 or TRBD2, each matching 5 bases. The CDR3 is made up of 15 amino acids. Germline CDR1 is SGHAT and CDR2 is FQNNGV. Trimming removed 4 bases at V and 5 bases at J, with 17 bases between. CDR3 nucleotide sequence: TGTGCCAGCAGCTCTTTCATGAGGGGAGAGGAGACCCAGTACTTC. Translating it yields CASSSFMRGEETQYF.

This clonotype appeared many times. The chain couples TRBV20-1 to TRBJ2-7; the match to TRBD1 covers 7 bases. CDR1 and CDR2 from the germline V gene are DFQATT and SNEGSKA (reference sequence). The CDR3 sequence is 14 residues long. V trimming: 5 bases; J trimming: 3 bases; junction bases outside the gene matches: 10. CDR3 sequence reads: CSAGVERGLYEQYF. For the CDR3, the DNA is TGCAGTGCTGGGGTTGAGAGGGGGCTCTACGAGCAGTACTTC.

The sample holds one count of this clonotype. This chain uses TRBV5-6 with TRBJ2-2; maybe TRBD2 (5 bases). V lost 6 bases, J lost 5 bases, and 20 bases lay in between. This CDR3 region has 16 residues. From germline, CDR1 is SGHDT and CDR2 YYEEEE. The CDR3 is CASTLERAGGTGELFF. The CDR3 DNA reads TGTGCCAGCACTCTCGAGCGTGCGGGTGGGACCGGGGAGCTGTTTTTT.

This chain joins TRBV11-1 and TRBJ2-2, with D perhaps matching TRBD2 (6 bases). CDR1 and CDR2 from the germline V gene are SGHAT and FQDESV (reference sequence). V was clipped by 6 bases and J by 5 bases, with 25 bases between them. The CDR3 extends over 18 amino acids. CDR3 amino acids: CASSPRIAGRRFTGELFF. The CDR3 bases are TGTGCCAGCAGTCCGAGAATCGCGGGGCGTCGGTTTACCGGGGAGCTGTTTTTT.

The V gene is TRBV20-1, the J gene TRBJ2-3; D is unresolved. This CDR3 comprises 12 residues. The V end lost 5 bases, the J end lost 4 bases, and 10 bases lay between the germline ends. Germline CDR1 and CDR2: DFQATT and SNEGSKA (reference sequence). CDR3 bases: TGCAGTGCTGTCTTTGGAGCAGATACGCAGTATTTT. Translation: CSAVFGADTQYF.

This clonotype was recorded at least ten times. This chain connects TRBV20-1 to TRBJ1-1; TRBD1 is a possible D gene (6 bases). The ends were cut back, 5 bases at V and 1 base at J, with 17 bases in the middle. Germline V CDR1 and CDR2: DFQATT, SNEGSKA (reference sequence). The CDR3 sequence is 15 residues long. CDR3 loop: CSAPPPSRGNTEAFF. The CDR3 nucleotides are TGCAGTGCTCCACCGCCGTCCAGGGGGAACACTGAAGCTTTCTTT.